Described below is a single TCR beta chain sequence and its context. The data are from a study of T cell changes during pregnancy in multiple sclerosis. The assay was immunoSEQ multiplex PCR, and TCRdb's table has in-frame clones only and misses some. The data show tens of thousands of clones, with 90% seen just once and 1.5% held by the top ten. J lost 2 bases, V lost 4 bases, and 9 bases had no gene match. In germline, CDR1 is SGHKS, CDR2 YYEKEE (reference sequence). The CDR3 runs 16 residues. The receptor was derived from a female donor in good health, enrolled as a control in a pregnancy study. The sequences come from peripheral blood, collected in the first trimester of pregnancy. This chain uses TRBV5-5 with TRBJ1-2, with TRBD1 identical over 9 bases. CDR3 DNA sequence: TGTGCCAGCAGCCATACCGGGACAGGGTACAACTATGGCTACACCTTC. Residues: CASSHTGTGYNYGYTF. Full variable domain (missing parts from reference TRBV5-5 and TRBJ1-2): DAGVTQSPTHLIKTRGQQVTLRCSPISGHKSVSWYQQVLGQGPQFIFQYYEKEERGRGNFPDRFSARQFPNYSSELNVNALLLGDSALYLCASSHTGTGYNYGYTFGSGTRLTVV.